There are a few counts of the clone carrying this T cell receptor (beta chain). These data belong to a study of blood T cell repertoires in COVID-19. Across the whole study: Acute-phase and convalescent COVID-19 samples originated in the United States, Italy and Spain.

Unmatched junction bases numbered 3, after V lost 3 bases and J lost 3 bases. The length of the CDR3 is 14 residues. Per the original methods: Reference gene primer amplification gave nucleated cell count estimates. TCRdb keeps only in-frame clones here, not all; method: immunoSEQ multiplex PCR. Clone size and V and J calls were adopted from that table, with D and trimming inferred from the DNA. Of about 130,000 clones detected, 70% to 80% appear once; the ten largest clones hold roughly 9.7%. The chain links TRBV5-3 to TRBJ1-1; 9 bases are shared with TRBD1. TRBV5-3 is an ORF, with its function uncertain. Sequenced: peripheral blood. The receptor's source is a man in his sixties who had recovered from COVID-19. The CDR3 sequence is CARSWDREDTEAFF. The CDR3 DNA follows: TGTGCCAGAAGCTGGGACAGGGAAGACACTGAAGCTTTCTTT.